These T cell receptor beta chains were read from a single sample in a study of beta chain features in type 1 diabetes. TCRdb's table, derived via immunoSEQ multiplex PCR, lists solely in-frame clones and lacks some. Among about 360,000 clones, roughly 12% were seen once, and the ten largest hold 0.0095% to 0.012%. The sample taken for sequencing was naive CD4+ T cells from blood. The receptors derive from a woman aged 18-29 years with type 1 diabetes. CDR3s include the opening cysteine and the closing phenylalanine or tryptophan. Clone size appears in some rows only: once, few, many, or a class for an expanded clone.

TRBJ2-7 TRBV2 - 13 CASLEGAAWKQYF
TRBJ2-3 TRBV29-1 few 14 CSVGWPGGTDTQYF
TRBJ2-5 TRBV6-6 few 13 CATATGGQETQYF
TRBJ2-7 TRBV6-1 - 15 CASSGRGQGVNEQYF
TRBJ2-7 TRBV7-9 - 14 CASTENLGPYEQYF
TRBJ1-5 TRBV7-2 few 13 CASSLAGEQPQHF
TRBJ2-2 TRBV19 - 15 CASSMSRGGTGELFF
TRBJ1-5 TRBV7-2 - 13 CASSYQGAQPQHF
TRBJ2-3 TRBV7-6 - 17 CASSLGVRVPGTDTQYF
TRBJ1-3 TRBV30 - 15 CAWSRTGNSGNTIYF
TRBJ1-2 TRBV2 few 12 CATDRANYGYTF
TRBJ1-1 TRBV7-2 few 16 CASSLDRGAPNTEAFF